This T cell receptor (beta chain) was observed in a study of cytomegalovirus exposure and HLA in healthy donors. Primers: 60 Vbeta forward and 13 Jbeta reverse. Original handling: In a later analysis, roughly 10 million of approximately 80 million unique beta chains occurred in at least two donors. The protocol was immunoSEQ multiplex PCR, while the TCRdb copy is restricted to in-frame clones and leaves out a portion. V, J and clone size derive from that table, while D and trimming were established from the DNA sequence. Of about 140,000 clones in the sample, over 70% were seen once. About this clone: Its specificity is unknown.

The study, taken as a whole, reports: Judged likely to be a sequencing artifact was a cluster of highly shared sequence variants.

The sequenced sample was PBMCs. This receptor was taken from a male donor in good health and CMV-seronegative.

As DNA, the CDR3 is TGCGCCAGCAGTGAGTCAGAGGGGACAGACGGCTACACCTTC. This codes for CASSESEGTDGYTF. The rearrangement uses TRBV10-1 and TRBJ1-2, with 7 bases fitting TRBD1. The CDR3 consists of 14 residues. Per the germline V gene, CDR1 is WNHNN and CDR2 is SYGVQD (reference sequence). V shed 0 bases and J 8 bases; nucleotides not matched to a gene: 6.